This T cell receptor (beta chain) was observed in a study of blood T cell repertoires in COVID-19. The trim removed 5 bases at V and 7 bases at J, leaving 8 bases unmatched. This CDR3 contains 14 residues. Germline CDR1 and CDR2: LNHDA and SQIVND (reference sequence). Using immunoSEQ multiplex PCR, the repertoire was profiled, and TCRdb retains in-frame clones only, with some absent. Of about 80,000 clones listed, approximately 88% are singletons. The V gene is TRBV19, the J gene TRBJ1-2; 9 positions match TRBD1. The TCR comes from a woman of 80 years or more with acute or convalescent COVID-19. The sequenced material came from peripheral blood. The CDR3 protein is CASSVNRGLTGYTF. In nucleotides, the CDR3 is TGTGCCAGTAGTGTAAACAGGGGGCTCACTGGCTACACCTTC.